Below, 32 T cell receptor beta chains from the same sample are listed, as sequenced in a study of T cells in tuberculosis. Measured with immunoSEQ multiplex PCR; TCRdb has only the in-frame clones, and not every one. The sample comprises some 31,000 clones, approximately 93% of which are singletons, and 2.2% rests with the top ten. Sequencing input: PBMCs. The source of these receptors is a donor aged 10 to 29 with latent tuberculosis or without tuberculosis infection.

This chain links TRBV7-9 with TRBJ1-2; TRBD1 matches at 9 bases. Germline V gene data show CDR1 as SEHNR and CDR2 as FQNEAQ (reference sequence). V shed 6 bases and J 5 bases; nucleotides not matched to a gene: 10. This CDR3 is 15 amino acids long. The chain's CDR3 is CASSLRQGGRYGYTF. DNA for the CDR3: TGTGCCAGCAGTTTAAGACAGGGGGGTCGGTATGGCTACACCTTC.

This clone came up once. The gene calls are TRBV6-1 and TRBJ2-7; TRBD2 is a possible D gene (5 bases). Looked up from germline, CDR1 is MNHNS and CDR2 is SASEGT. CDR3 length equals 13 residues. V was clipped by 8 bases and J by 0 bases, with 11 bases between them. CDR3 bases: TGTGCCAGCGTGAGGGAAAGCTCCTACGAGCAGTACTTC. Translated: CASVRESSYEQYF.

V usage is TRBV4-3 and J usage is TRBJ2-1; 9 positions match TRBD2. The ends lost 1 base at V and 4 bases at J; junction bases unmatched: 5. This CDR3 has 16 residues. Germline CDR1 LGHNA, CDR2 YSLEER. The CDR3 bases are TGCGCCAGCAGCCAAGTTAGCGGGAGCCCTTACAATGAGCAGTTCTTC. Translation: CASSQVSGSPYNEQFF.

The chain links TRBV10-3 to TRBJ2-7; 10 bases agree with TRBD1. Germline V lookup: CDR1 ENHRY, CDR2 SYGVKD. The CDR3 is made up of 15 amino acids. V gave up 3 bases and J gave up 5 bases; unmatched junction bases: 7. CDR3 nucleotides: TGTGCCATCAGTGATCCTCTCGGGACAGGGGACGAGCAGTACTTC. Amino acid sequence: CAISDPLGTGDEQYF.

The V gene is TRBV2, the J gene TRBJ2-3; 9 nucleotides align to TRBD1. Germline V gives CDR1 SNHLY, CDR2 FYNNEI. CDR3 length: 14 amino acids. The junction had 8 bases not matched to a gene; V was cut back by 9 bases and J by 4 bases. The CDR3 sequence: CASLAQGAADTQYF. The CDR3 DNA reads as TGTGCCAGTCTTGCACAGGGGGCCGCAGATACGCAGTATTTT. The whole variable domain, filled in from reference TRBV2 and TRBJ2-3, reads EPEVTQTPSHQVTQMGQEVILRCVPISNHLYFYWYRQILGQKVEFLVSFYNNEISEKSEIFDDQFSVERPDGSNFTLKIRSTKLEDSAMYFCASLAQGAADTQYFGPGTRLTVL.

This clone rates as medium-sized. The rearrangement links TRBV7-9 to TRBJ2-7, with no clear D. Between the trimmed V and J ends, which lost 0 bases and 5 bases, there was a span of 11 bases. The V gene's germline CDR1 is SEHNR and CDR2 FQNEAQ (reference sequence). The CDR3 is 14 residues long. The CDR3 spells CASSLALRNDEQYF. The CDR3, as DNA: TGTGCCAGCAGCTTAGCTCTCAGGAACGACGAGCAGTACTTC.

This sequence joins TRBV7-9 and TRBJ1-5; D unclear. Trimming removed 5 bases from V and 4 bases from J, with 12 bases in between. The CDR3 contains 14 residues. CDR1 is SEHNR, CDR2 FQNEAQ, per germline (reference sequence). The CDR3 DNA reads TGTGCCAGCAGCCCTGTGGCGGAAAATCAGCCCCAGCATTTT. Translating it yields CASSPVAENQPQHF.

This clone was seen once. At one of its ends the junction is not consistent with the germline gene, which may arise from a read error. The chain uses TRBV9 and TRBJ1-6; no definite D call. CDR1 and CDR2 (germline): SGDLS, YYNGEE. The CDR3 runs to 14 residues. The CDR3: CAGSPSGGNSPLHF. As DNA, the CDR3 is TGTGCCGGCAGCCCCTCCGGCGGAAATTCACCCCTCCACTTT.

The rearrangement uses TRBV28 and TRBJ1-3; 8 nucleotides agree with TRBD1. The CDR3 has 17 residues. With V trimmed by 2 bases and J by 2 bases, 8 bases remained unmatched. Germline V gene sequence: CDR1 MDHEN, CDR2 SYDVKM. The CDR3 DNA reads as TGTGCCAGCAGTTTACCAGGACAGGGAGTTACTGGAAACACCATATATTTT. This codes for CASSLPGQGVTGNTIYF.

This chain connects TRBV2 to TRBJ2-5; 10 bases line up with TRBD2. V shed 8 bases and J 7 bases; nucleotides not matched to a gene: 22. The CDR3 has 18 amino acids. Germline assignment: CDR1 SNHLY and CDR2 FYNNEI. The CDR3 spells CASHQRPATSGVRGTQYF. The CDR3 coding sequence is TGTGCCAGCCACCAGAGGCCTGCTACTAGCGGGGTCAGGGGGACCCAGTACTTC. The whole variable domain, remainder taken from reference TRBV2 and TRBJ2-5, is EPEVTQTPSHQVTQMGQEVILRCVPISNHLYFYWYRQILGQKVEFLVSFYNNEISEKSEIFDDQFSVERPDGSNFTLKIRSTKLEDSAMYFCASHQRPATSGVRGTQYFGPGTRLLVL.

This clone was seen a single time. The chain is built from TRBV6-5 and TRBJ1-2, with D possibly matching TRBD1 (6 bases). Trimming cost V 8 bases and J 6 bases, with 13 bases left between them. Germline values: CDR1 MNHEY, CDR2 SVGAGI. The CDR3 has 12 amino acids. The CDR3: CASRGGAHGYTF. CDR3 in DNA: TGTGCCAGCCGGGGGGGGGCGCATGGCTACACCTTC.

The gene calls are TRBV9 and TRBJ2-1; 14 bases line up with TRBD2. CDR3 length: 21 amino acids. V trimming: 0 bases; J trimming: 3 bases; junction bases outside the gene matches: 14. CDR1 and CDR2 (germline): SGDLS, YYNGEE. CDR3: CASSVGIAGGTSGSDYNEQFF. The CDR3 DNA reads TGTGCCAGCAGCGTAGGGATCGCAGGGGGGACTAGCGGGAGCGACTACAATGAGCAGTTCTTC.

This clone occurred a few times. The gene calls are TRBV7-2 and TRBJ2-7; D is unclear. With 1 base removed from V and 3 bases from J, the gap between germline ends came to 10 bases. The CDR3 has 14 residues. Germline CDR1 reads SGHTA; CDR2 reads FQGNSA. CDR3 loop: CASSLGPRNYEQYF. In nucleotides, the CDR3 is TGTGCCAGCAGCTTAGGCCCCAGGAACTACGAGCAGTACTTC.

V is TRBV27 and J is TRBJ2-1; TRBD2 aligns across 13 bases. Trimming took 4 bases from V and 15 from J; bases not matched to a gene: 6. CDR3 length: 13 amino acids. Germline V gene lookup returns CDR1 MNHEY and CDR2 SMNVEV (reference sequence). CDR3 nucleotides: TGTGCCAGCAGTTCGGGACTAGCGGGAAGGTTGTTCTTC. Encoded protein: CASSSGLAGRLFF.

The V call is TRBV4-1, the J call TRBJ1-5, with TRBD1 matching 7 bases. The CDR3 is made up of 16 amino acids. The V segment lost 2 bases and the J segment 0 bases; nucleotides outside the gene matches: 4. Germline loops: CDR1 MGHRA, CDR2 YSYEKL. This chain's CDR3 is CASSQPDRISNQPQHF. The DNA of the CDR3 is TGCGCCAGCAGCCAACCGGACAGGATTAGCAATCAGCCCCAGCATTTT.

The chain recombines TRBV9 with TRBJ2-1; 10 bases line up with TRBD2. V lost 4 bases, J lost 0 bases, and 4 bases stayed unmatched. The germline CDR1 and CDR2 sequences are SGDLS and YYNGEE. This CDR3 has 16 amino acids. DNA for the CDR3: TGTGCCAGCAGCCGCATAGCGGGAGGCTCCTACAATGAGCAGTTCTTC. Protein product: CASSRIAGGSYNEQFF.

This clone came up once. The J gene is TRBJ1-5, the V gene TRBV7-2; TRBD1 agrees at 7 bases. CDR1 is SGHTA, CDR2 FQGNSA, per germline. V dropped 5 bases and J dropped 9; count of bases not matched to a gene: 16. This CDR3 contains 16 residues. The CDR3 is CASSMNPGTAGWPQHF. The DNA of the CDR3 is TGTGCCAGCAGCATGAACCCCGGGACAGCCGGCTGGCCCCAGCATTTT.

The chain employs TRBV27 and TRBJ2-3, with D possibly being TRBD2 (5 bases). CDR1 and CDR2 (germline): MNHEY, SMNVEV (reference sequence). Trimming pared 6 bases from V and 5 bases from J, leaving 9 bases between. This CDR3 has 12 residues. The CDR3 spells CASREDLDTQYF. CDR3 coding DNA: TGTGCCAGCAGGGAGGACCTAGATACGCAGTATTTT.

The chain has TRBV4-3 and TRBJ2-7; D remains ambiguous. The length of the CDR3 is 14 residues. Germline V gene data show CDR1 as LGHNA and CDR2 as YSLEER. Trimming stripped 4 bases from V and 1 base from J, with 11 bases between. This CDR3 is CASSLRTSSYEQYF. CDR3 bases: TGCGCCAGCAGCCTAAGAACAAGTTCCTACGAGCAGTACTTC.

The CDR3 here is CASRPTANTEAFF. The CDR3 DNA reads as TGTGCCAGCAGACCTACAGCGAACACTGAAGCTTTCTTT. V is TRBV5-5 and J is TRBJ1-1, with unresolved D. The CDR3 consists of 13 residues. V gave up 5 bases and J gave up 1 base, with 9 bases separating them. CDR1 is SGHKS, CDR2 YYEKEE, per germline (reference sequence).

This chain joins TRBV30 and TRBJ1-2; TRBD1 matches 7 bases. The V gene's germline CDR1 is GTSNPN and CDR2 SVGIG (reference sequence). The ends lost 1 base at V and 0 bases at J; junction bases unmatched: 8. This CDR3 is built from 16 residues. The CDR3 is CAWSDPGGSTNYGYTF. The CDR3 DNA sequence: TGTGCCTGGAGTGATCCAGGGGGATCGACTAACTATGGCTACACCTTC.

The chain uses TRBV9 and TRBJ2-7; 7 nucleotides agree with TRBD1. The germline CDR1 and CDR2 sequences are SGDLS and YYNGEE. The CDR3 length is 14 residues. V lost 0 bases, J lost 2 bases, and 2 bases stayed unmatched. The CDR3 nucleotides read TGTGCCAGCAGCGTAGGGACAGGAGCCTACGAGCAGTACTTC. This gives the protein CASSVGTGAYEQYF.

The rearrangement uses TRBV6-5 and TRBJ1-2, with TRBD1 as a possible D gene (6 bases). Per germline, CDR1 MNHEY and CDR2 SVGAGI. The CDR3 sequence is 14 residues long. With 0 bases removed from V and 6 bases from J, the gap between germline ends came to 11 bases. In DNA form, the CDR3 reads TGTGCCAGCAGTTACTCGAGTGGGGGCCATGGCTACACCTTC. This gives the protein CASSYSSGGHGYTF.

The V call is TRBV5-5, the J call TRBJ1-2; possibly TRBD1 for D (6 bases). Germline V gene data show CDR1 as SGHKS and CDR2 as YYEKEE (reference sequence). The length of the CDR3 is 14 residues. Trimming stripped 4 bases from V and 8 bases from J, with 18 bases between. This CDR3 is CASSNETGTWGYTF. The CDR3 region has the DNA TGTGCCAGCAGCAACGAAACAGGGACCTGGGGCTACACCTTC.

The chain recombines TRBV6-6 with TRBJ1-1, with 7 bases lining up with TRBD1. The V gene end was trimmed by 4 bases and the J gene end by 4 bases; junction bases not matched to a gene: 0. Germline CDR1 MNHNY, CDR2 SVGAGI (reference sequence). The CDR3 sequence is 12 residues long. The CDR3 sequence: CASSSGGTEAFF. The DNA of the CDR3 is TGTGCCAGCAGTTCAGGGGGCACTGAAGCTTTCTTT.

This CDR3 is CASSLLAGGLYEQYF. CDR3 coding DNA: TGTGCCAGCAGCTTACTAGCGGGGGGTCTCTACGAGCAGTACTTC. This rearrangement joins TRBV13 to TRBJ2-7, with 11 positions matching TRBD2. This CDR3 comprises 15 residues. CDR1 and CDR2 from the germline V gene are PRHDT and FYEKMQ (reference sequence). Trimming took 2 bases from V and 3 from J; bases not matched to a gene: 3.

The chain recombines TRBV27 with TRBJ1-2, with 10 bases that match TRBD1. Per the germline V gene, CDR1 is MNHEY and CDR2 is SMNVEV (reference sequence). The CDR3 contains 16 residues. Trimming at V came to 4 bases and at J to 6 bases, leaving 11 bases not matched to a gene. CDR3 amino acids: CASSSIPGQGIDGYTF. The CDR3 DNA follows: TGTGCCAGCAGTTCAATCCCGGGACAGGGGATAGATGGCTACACCTTC.

This clone was counted once. The chain recombines TRBV9 with TRBJ2-7; the D gene is possibly TRBD2 (6 bases). The CDR3 contains 15 residues. In germline, CDR1 is SGDLS, CDR2 YYNGEE. The ends were cut back, 0 bases at V and 5 bases at J, with 15 bases in the middle. CDR3 in DNA: TGTGCCAGCAGCGTAGGATCGGGGGAGCTGGACGAGCAGTACTTC. Protein product: CASSVGSGELDEQYF.

The J gene is TRBJ1-2, the V gene TRBV15, with D tentatively TRBD1 (5 bases). Germline loops: CDR1 LNHNV, CDR2 YYDKDF (reference sequence). V shed 0 bases and J shed 6 bases, with 8 bases lying between them. This CDR3 spans 13 amino acids. The CDR3 DNA sequence: TGTGCCACCAGCAGAGATCGCAGGGATGGCTACACCTTC. Translation: CATSRDRRDGYTF.

The V call is TRBV13, the J call TRBJ1-2, with TRBD1 matching 7 bases. Losses at the gene ends were 5 bases for V and 7 bases for J; bases not matched to a gene: 10. CDR3 length: 14 residues. Germline lookup yields CDR1 PRHDT and CDR2 FYEKMQ (reference sequence). In nucleotides, the CDR3 is TGTGCCAGCAGCCACTCAGACAGGGCCGGTGGCTACACCTTC. Its protein is CASSHSDRAGGYTF.

This sequence joins TRBV27 and TRBJ1-2; 10 nucleotides line up with TRBD1. Germline lookup yields CDR1 MNHEY and CDR2 SMNVEV (reference sequence). V shed 5 bases and J 6 bases; nucleotides not matched to a gene: 9. This CDR3 is 15 amino acids long. CDR3 protein: CASSPQDRGLNGYTF. In DNA form, the CDR3 reads TGTGCCAGCAGTCCCCAAGACAGGGGGCTCAATGGCTACACCTTC.

This clone was found once. DNA for the CDR3: TGTGCCAGCAGCTTAGCAGGGGCCCCCTTTCACGGGGAGCTGTTTTTT. Its protein is CASSLAGAPFHGELFF. The chain has TRBV7-9 and TRBJ2-2; D may be TRBD1 (5 bases). V lost 0 bases and J lost 7, with 15 bases in between. Germline CDR1 reads SEHNR; CDR2 reads FQNEAQ (reference sequence). The CDR3 contains 16 residues.